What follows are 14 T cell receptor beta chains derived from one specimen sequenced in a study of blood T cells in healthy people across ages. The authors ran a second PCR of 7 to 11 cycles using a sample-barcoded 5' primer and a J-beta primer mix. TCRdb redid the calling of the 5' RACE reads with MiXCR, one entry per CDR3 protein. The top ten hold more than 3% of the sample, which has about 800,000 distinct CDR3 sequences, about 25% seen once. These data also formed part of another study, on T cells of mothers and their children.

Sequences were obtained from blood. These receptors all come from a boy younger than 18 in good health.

CDR3 sequence: CASSHGAGSAEQYF. For the CDR3, the DNA is TGTGCCAGCAGCCACGGAGCGGGCTCCGCCGAGCAGTACTTC. The J gene is TRBJ2-5, the V gene TRBV7-2; the D gene is possibly TRBD2 (6 bases). The DNA end favors TRBJ2-7, so the J call may be wrong. Germline V gene lookup returns CDR1 SGHTA and CDR2 FQGNSA. This CDR3 has 14 amino acids.

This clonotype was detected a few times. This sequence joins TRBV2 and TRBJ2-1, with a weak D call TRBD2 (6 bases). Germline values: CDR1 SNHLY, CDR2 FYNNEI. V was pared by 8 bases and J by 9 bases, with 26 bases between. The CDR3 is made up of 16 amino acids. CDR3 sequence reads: CASLGLVGLALSEQFF. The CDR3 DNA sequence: TGTGCCAGCTTAGGACTTGTAGGGCTAGCGCTTAGTGAGCAGTTCTTC.

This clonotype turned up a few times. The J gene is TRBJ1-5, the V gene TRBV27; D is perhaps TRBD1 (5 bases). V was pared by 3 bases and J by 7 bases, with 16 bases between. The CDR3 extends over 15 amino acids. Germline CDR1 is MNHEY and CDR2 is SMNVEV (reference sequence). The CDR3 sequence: CASSLDAGRGQPQHF. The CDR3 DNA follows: TGTGCCAGCAGTTTGGATGCAGGGAGGGGACAGCCCCAGCATTTT.

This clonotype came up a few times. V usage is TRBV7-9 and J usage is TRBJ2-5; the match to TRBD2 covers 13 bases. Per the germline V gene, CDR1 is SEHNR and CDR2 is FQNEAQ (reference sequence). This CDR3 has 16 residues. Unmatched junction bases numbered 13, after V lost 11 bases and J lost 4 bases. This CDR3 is CAGRRTSGSLVETQYF. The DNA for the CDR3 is TGTGCCGGACGACGGACTAGCGGGAGTCTCGTAGAGACCCAGTACTTC.

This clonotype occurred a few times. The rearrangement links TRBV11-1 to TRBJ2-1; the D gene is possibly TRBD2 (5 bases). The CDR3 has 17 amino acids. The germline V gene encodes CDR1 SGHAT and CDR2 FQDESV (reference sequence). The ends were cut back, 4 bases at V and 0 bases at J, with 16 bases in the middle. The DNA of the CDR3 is TGTGCCAGCAGCTCTCAAATCGGGGTCAGCTCCTACAATGAGCAGTTCTTC. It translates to CASSSQIGVSSYNEQFF.

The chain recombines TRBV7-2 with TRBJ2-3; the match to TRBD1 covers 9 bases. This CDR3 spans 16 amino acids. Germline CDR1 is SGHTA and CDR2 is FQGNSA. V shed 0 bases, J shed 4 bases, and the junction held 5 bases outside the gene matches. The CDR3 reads CASSLAGQGFADTQYF. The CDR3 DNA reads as TGTGCCAGCAGCTTAGCGGGACAGGGCTTCGCAGATACGCAGTATTTT.

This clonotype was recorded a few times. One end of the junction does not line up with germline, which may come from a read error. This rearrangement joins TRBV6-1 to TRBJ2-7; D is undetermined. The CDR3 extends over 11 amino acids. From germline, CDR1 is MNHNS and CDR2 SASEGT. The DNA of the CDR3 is TGTGCCAGCAGTGAACTTCTCGAGCAGCACTTC. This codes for CASSELLEQHF.

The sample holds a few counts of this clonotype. The CDR3 here is CASRQTSGHFYEQYF. CDR3 bases: TGTGCCAGCCGACAGACTAGCGGCCACTTCTACGAGCAGTACTTC. V gene TRBV6-5 combines with J gene TRBJ2-5, with 9 nucleotides matching TRBD2. TRBJ2-7 explains the end of the DNA better; the J call may be wrong. CDR1 and CDR2 from the germline V gene are MNHEY and SVGAGI. The CDR3 sequence is 15 residues long.

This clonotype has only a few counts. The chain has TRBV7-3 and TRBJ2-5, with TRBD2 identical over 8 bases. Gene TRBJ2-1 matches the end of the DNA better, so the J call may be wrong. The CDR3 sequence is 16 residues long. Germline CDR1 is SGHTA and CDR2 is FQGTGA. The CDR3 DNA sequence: TGTGCCAGCAGCTCCTTCTCGGGACTAGGGGGTGTGGAGCAGTTCTTC. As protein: CASSSFSGLGGVEQFF.

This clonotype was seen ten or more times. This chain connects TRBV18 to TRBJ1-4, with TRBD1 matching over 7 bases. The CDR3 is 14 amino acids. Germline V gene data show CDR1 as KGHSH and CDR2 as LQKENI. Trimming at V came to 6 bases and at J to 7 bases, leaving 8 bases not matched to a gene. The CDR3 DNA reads TGTGCCAGCTCGAACCAGGGGGGATTTGAAAAACTGTTTTTT. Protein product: CASSNQGGFEKLFF.

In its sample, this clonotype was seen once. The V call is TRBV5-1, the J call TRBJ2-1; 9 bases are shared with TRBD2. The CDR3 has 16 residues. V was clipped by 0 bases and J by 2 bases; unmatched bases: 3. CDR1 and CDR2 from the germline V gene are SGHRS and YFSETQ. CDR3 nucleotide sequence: TGCGCCAGCAGCTTGGCGCTAGCGGGACCCTACAATGAGCAGTTCTTC. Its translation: CASSLALAGPYNEQFF.

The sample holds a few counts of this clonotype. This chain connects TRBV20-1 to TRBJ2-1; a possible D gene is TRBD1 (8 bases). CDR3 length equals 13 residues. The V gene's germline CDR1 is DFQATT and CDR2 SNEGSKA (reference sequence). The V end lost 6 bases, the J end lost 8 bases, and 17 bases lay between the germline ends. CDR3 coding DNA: TGCAGTGCCAGGGGGCGGGAGTGGGATGAGCAGTTCTTC. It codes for CSARGREWDEQFF.

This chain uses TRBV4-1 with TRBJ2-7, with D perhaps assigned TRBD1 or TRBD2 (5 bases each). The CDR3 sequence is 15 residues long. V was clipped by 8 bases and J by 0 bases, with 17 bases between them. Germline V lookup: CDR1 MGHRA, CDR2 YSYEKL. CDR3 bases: TGCGCCAGCCAAAAGAGGGGAGTTTTCTCCTACGAGCAGTACTTC. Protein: CASQKRGVFSYEQYF.

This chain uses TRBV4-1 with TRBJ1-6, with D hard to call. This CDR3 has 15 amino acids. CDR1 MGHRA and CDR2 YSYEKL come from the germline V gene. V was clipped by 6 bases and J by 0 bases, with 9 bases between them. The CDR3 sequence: CASSPAGSYNSPLHF. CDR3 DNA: TGCGCCAGCAGTCCAGCGGGCTCCTATAATTCACCCCTCCACTTT.